These T cell receptor beta chains were read from a single sample in a study of metastatic and nonmetastatic thyroid tumors. Via MiXCR, TCRdb re-called the PCR reads. This sample has roughly 40,000 clones; roughly 16% occur once, and the top ten carry around 3.9%. The sample comprised blood. These receptors were collected from a female donor with papillary thyroid cancer or a benign thyroid nodule (not recorded which). Some clones in this sample may be carry-over from other donors' samples. CDR3s include the opening cysteine and the closing phenylalanine or tryptophan. The D gene is left open where the match is weak. Clone size appears in some rows only: once, few, many, or a class for an expanded clone.

cdr3_aa: CASILGVSYNEQFF
cdr3_nt: TGTGCCAGCATCTTAGGGGTATCCTACAATGAGCAGTTTTTC
j_call: TRBJ2-1
d_call: -
clone_size: -
v_call: TRBV7-9

cdr3_aa: CASNLGGGTEAFF
cdr3_nt: TGTGCCAGCAACTTGGGGGGTGGAACTGAAGCTTTCTTT
j_call: TRBJ1-1
d_call: -
clone_size: many
v_call: TRBV7-3

cdr3_aa: CASSSTSGDYNEQFF
cdr3_nt: TGTGCCAGCAGTTCGACTAGCGGCGACTACAATGAGCAGTTCTTC
j_call: TRBJ2-1
d_call: TRBD2
clone_size: many
v_call: TRBV6-8

cdr3_aa: CSARTTTANQPQHF
cdr3_nt: TGCAGTGCAAGGACAACCACCGCAAATCAGCCCCAGCATTTT
j_call: TRBJ1-5
d_call: -
clone_size: many
v_call: TRBV20-1

cdr3_aa: CSARLSLTSAGELFF
cdr3_nt: TGCAGTGCTAGATTGAGTCTAACAAGCGCCGGGGAGCTGTTTTTT
j_call: TRBJ2-2
d_call: -
clone_size: many
v_call: TRBV20-1

cdr3_aa: CASSEGAGWVGETQYF
cdr3_nt: TGTGCCAGCAGTGAGGGCGCAGGGTGGGTAGGGGAGACCCAGTACTTC
j_call: TRBJ2-5
d_call: -
clone_size: many
v_call: TRBV2

cdr3_aa: CASSTHLATDTQYF
cdr3_nt: TGTGCCAGCAGCACCCACTTGGCCACCGATACGCAGTATTTT
j_call: TRBJ2-3
d_call: -
clone_size: many
v_call: TRBV4-2

cdr3_aa: CASSPGGTEAFF
cdr3_nt: TGTGCCAGCAGCCCTGGGGGAACTGAAGCTTTCTTT
j_call: TRBJ1-1
d_call: -
clone_size: many
v_call: TRBV3-1

cdr3_aa: CASSLVRTGGIPALHF
cdr3_nt: TGTGCCAGCAGTTTAGTTCGTACAGGGGGCATTCCAGCCCTCCACTTT
j_call: TRBJ1-6
d_call: TRBD1
clone_size: -
v_call: TRBV28

cdr3_aa: CSVDGGNEQFF
cdr3_nt: TGCAGCGTTGATGGTGGGAATGAGCAGTTCTTC
j_call: TRBJ2-1
d_call: -
clone_size: many
v_call: TRBV29-1

cdr3_aa: CASSGGTTTNEQYF
cdr3_nt: TGTGCCAGCAGCGGGGGGACAACCACCAACGAGCAGTACTTC
j_call: TRBJ2-7
d_call: -
clone_size: many
v_call: TRBV9

cdr3_aa: CASSLTRLAETQYF
cdr3_nt: TGTGCCAGCAGTCTTACTAGACTTGCAGAGACCCAGTACTTC
j_call: TRBJ2-5
d_call: -
clone_size: many
v_call: TRBV27

cdr3_aa: CASRGEGSSEQYF
cdr3_nt: TGTGCCAGCCGTGGCGAGGGCTCTTCCGAGCAGTACTTC
j_call: TRBJ2-7
d_call: -
clone_size: few
v_call: TRBV12-3/TRBV12-4

cdr3_aa: CASSPWVGEGESYGYTF
cdr3_nt: TGTGCCAGCAGCCCATGGGTTGGGGAAGGAGAATCCTATGGCTACACCTTC
j_call: TRBJ1-2
d_call: -
clone_size: many
v_call: TRBV5-6

cdr3_aa: CASSPRWYEQYF
cdr3_nt: TGTGCCAGCAGTCCCCGGTGGTACGAGCAGTACTTC
j_call: TRBJ2-7
d_call: -
clone_size: many
v_call: TRBV28

cdr3_aa: CASSLRQVSTTSPLHF
cdr3_nt: TGTGCCAGCAGCCTCCGACAGGTTTCAACAACTTCACCCCTCCACTTT
j_call: TRBJ1-6
d_call: -
clone_size: many
v_call: TRBV7-6

cdr3_aa: CASSYSTVRANEKLFF
cdr3_nt: TGTGCCAGCAGTTACTCGACAGTACGGGCTAATGAAAAACTGTTTTTT
j_call: TRBJ1-4
d_call: -
clone_size: many
v_call: TRBV6-5

cdr3_aa: CASSLALAGGPRGEQFF
cdr3_nt: TGTGCCAGCAGCTTAGCTCTAGCGGGGGGGCCGCGCGGTGAGCAGTTCTTC
j_call: TRBJ2-1
d_call: TRBD2
clone_size: many
v_call: TRBV7-6

cdr3_aa: CASRWAVHSGANVLTF
cdr3_nt: TGTGCCAGCAGGTGGGCAGTCCACTCTGGGGCCAATGTCCTGACTTTC
j_call: TRBJ2-6
d_call: -
clone_size: -
v_call: TRBV27

cdr3_aa: CARSLSQSTEAFF
cdr3_nt: TGTGCCAGAAGCCTCTCACAAAGCACTGAAGCTTTCTTT
j_call: TRBJ1-1
d_call: -
clone_size: -
v_call: TRBV9

cdr3_aa: CATSYVTGTNGYTF
cdr3_nt: TGTGCCACCAGCTACGTCACAGGGACCAATGGATACACCTTC
j_call: TRBJ1-2
d_call: -
clone_size: -
v_call: TRBV15

cdr3_aa: CASSGSFPDTQYF
cdr3_nt: TGTGCCAGCAGCGGGAGTTTTCCAGATACGCAGTATTTT
j_call: TRBJ2-3
d_call: -
clone_size: -
v_call: TRBV6-1

cdr3_aa: CATSPTSVWETQYF
cdr3_nt: TGTGCCACCAGCCCGACTAGCGTCTGGGAGACCCAGTACTTC
j_call: TRBJ2-5
d_call: TRBD2
clone_size: many
v_call: TRBV15

cdr3_aa: CASSRGQLEQYF
cdr3_nt: TGTGCCAGCAGCCGTGGACAGCTCGAGCAGTACTTC
j_call: TRBJ2-7
d_call: -
clone_size: -
v_call: TRBV3-1

cdr3_aa: CASSPPEGAGGYTF
cdr3_nt: TGTGCCAGCTCACCACCGGAGGGCGCCGGTGGCTACACCTTC
j_call: TRBJ1-2
d_call: -
clone_size: -
v_call: TRBV18

cdr3_aa: CSAKPRTGKMTEAFF
cdr3_nt: TGCAGTGCTAAACCCCGGACAGGGAAGATGACTGAAGCTTTCTTT
j_call: TRBJ1-1
d_call: TRBD1
clone_size: many
v_call: TRBV20-1

cdr3_aa: CASSEDLRQHF
cdr3_nt: TGTGCCAGCAGTGAAGATCTCCGCCAGCATTTT
j_call: TRBJ1-5
d_call: -
clone_size: medium-sized
v_call: TRBV6-1

cdr3_aa: CSAWKPGQAVNEQFF
cdr3_nt: TGCAGTGCTTGGAAACCGGGACAGGCGGTCAATGAGCAGTTCTTC
j_call: TRBJ2-1
d_call: TRBD1
clone_size: many
v_call: TRBV20-1

cdr3_aa: CASSPDHRYEQYF
cdr3_nt: TGTGCCAGCAGCCCCGATCATAGGTACGAGCAGTACTTC
j_call: TRBJ2-7
d_call: -
clone_size: many
v_call: TRBV3-1

cdr3_aa: CASSPPKTGTDTQYF
cdr3_nt: TGTGCCAGCTCACCACCCAAGACAGGCACAGATACGCAGTATTTT
j_call: TRBJ2-3
d_call: -
clone_size: -
v_call: TRBV18

cdr3_aa: CASSVSLIQETQYF
cdr3_nt: TGTGCCAGCAGCGTATCCTTGATCCAAGAGACCCAGTACTTC
j_call: TRBJ2-5
d_call: -
clone_size: many
v_call: TRBV9

cdr3_aa: CSAKREDRATVDEQYF
cdr3_nt: TGCAGTGCTAAACGCGAGGACAGGGCCACGGTGGACGAGCAGTACTTC
j_call: TRBJ2-7
d_call: TRBD1
clone_size: many
v_call: TRBV20-1

cdr3_aa: CASSNGPNQPQHF
cdr3_nt: TGTGCCAGCAGTAATGGGCCAAATCAGCCCCAGCATTTT
j_call: TRBJ1-5
d_call: -
clone_size: many
v_call: TRBV6-1

cdr3_aa: CASSTGQGADTQYF
cdr3_nt: TGTGCCAGCAGCACCGGACAGGGGGCAGATACGCAGTATTTT
j_call: TRBJ2-3
d_call: TRBD1
clone_size: -
v_call: TRBV7-9

cdr3_aa: CASSLGQGGNSPLHF
cdr3_nt: TGTGCCAGCAGCTTGGGACAGGGTGGAAATTCACCCCTCCACTTT
j_call: TRBJ1-6
d_call: TRBD1
clone_size: once
v_call: TRBV5-6